What follows are 25 T cell receptor beta chains derived from one specimen sequenced in a study of blood T cell repertoires in COVID-19 (dated by TCRdb to about 2020). Library method: the immunoSEQ multiplex PCR assay. TCRdb re-hosts the immuneACCESS table, in-frame sequences only. Its copies lack some clones; in the studies checked, an unresolved V gene accounts for under half of them, and the cause for the rest is not known. The sample table shows roughly 250,000 clones, and 80% to 95% are seen once. The top ten clonotypes cover 0.83% of the sample. The material sequenced was peripheral blood. Receptors were obtained from a man aged 25-40 years with COVID-19, enrolled during active disease.

The V call is TRBV2, the J call TRBJ2-3; a possible D gene is TRBD1 (5 bases). With 5 bases removed from V and 4 bases from J, the gap between germline ends came to 13 bases. Germline V CDR1 and CDR2: SNHLY, FYNNEI. The CDR3 loop spans 14 amino acids. This CDR3 reads CASSIRVTSDTQYF. The CDR3 bases are TGTGCCAGCAGTATCAGGGTTACTTCAGATACGCAGTATTTT.

The chain combines TRBV30 with TRBJ2-1; TRBD2 aligns across 7 bases. Germline V gene lookup returns CDR1 GTSNPN and CDR2 SVGIG (reference sequence). This CDR3 contains 15 residues. The V segment lost 4 bases and the J segment 0 bases; nucleotides outside the gene matches: 6. CDR3 nucleotide sequence: TGTGCCTGGAAGGGAGGGGCGAGCTCCTACAATGAGCAGTTCTTC. Its protein product is CAWKGGASSYNEQFF.

This clone was counted a few times. This chain connects TRBV5-6 to TRBJ1-2; D might be TRBD1 (6 bases). The CDR3 extends over 16 amino acids. V dropped 1 base and J dropped 1 base, with 14 bases sitting between them. Per germline, CDR1 SGHDT and CDR2 YYEEEE. CDR3 amino acids: CASSLSGTTHNYGYTF. In DNA form, the CDR3 reads TGTGCCAGCAGCTTGAGTGGGACAACCCATAACTATGGCTACACCTTC.

The chain links TRBV5-6 to TRBJ2-7, with 11 bases that match TRBD2. Germline V lookup: CDR1 SGHDT, CDR2 YYEEEE. This CDR3 has 14 amino acids. V trimming: 4 bases; J trimming: 3 bases; junction bases outside the gene matches: 3. This chain's CDR3 is CASSGGTSGYEQYF. The CDR3 bases are TGTGCCAGCAGCGGCGGGACTAGCGGCTACGAGCAGTACTTC. The entire variable domain, with the rest obtained from reference TRBV5-6 and TRBJ2-7, is as follows: DAGVTQSPTHLIKTRGQQVTLRCSPKSGHDTVSWYQQALGQGPQFIFQYYEEEERQRGNFPDRFSGHQFPNYSSELNVNALLLGDSALYLCASSGGTSGYEQYFGPGTRLTVT.

The chain recombines TRBV29-1 with TRBJ1-5; D perhaps matches TRBD1 (5 bases). Germline values: CDR1 SQVTM, CDR2 ANQGSEA. Trimming cost V 8 bases and J 6 bases, with 14 bases left between them. The CDR3 totals 12 residues. The CDR3 spells CSLGDGIQPQHF. CDR3 sequence (DNA): TGCAGCCTAGGGGATGGGATTCAGCCCCAGCATTTT.

The rearrangement joins TRBV3-1 (or the pseudogene TRBV3-2) to TRBJ2-1, with TRBD2 as a possible D gene (5 bases). The V end was cut by 0 bases, the J end by 6 bases, with 15 bases between. This CDR3 is built from 16 residues. Germline-derived CDR1 and CDR2 are LGHDT and YNNKEL (reference sequence). CDR3 sequence reads: CASSQDRGQGRNEQFF. CDR3 DNA: TGTGCCAGCAGCCAAGACAGAGGGCAAGGGCGCAATGAGCAGTTCTTC.

J is TRBJ1-5 and V is TRBV7-9; D uncertain. The CDR3 length is 15 residues. CDR1 SEHNR and CDR2 FQNEAQ come from the germline V gene (reference sequence). Trimming cost V 5 bases and J 7 bases, with 18 bases left between them. The CDR3 DNA reads TGTGCCAGCAGCCCCCCGGGAAGCGCAGAACAGCCCCAGCATTTT. Protein product: CASSPPGSAEQPQHF. Full variable domain (remainder filled in from reference TRBV7-9 and TRBJ1-5): DTGVSQNPRHKITKRGQNVTFRCDPISEHNRLYWYRQTLGQGPEFLTYFQNEAQLEKSRLLSDRFSAERPKGSFSTLEIQRTEQGDSAMYLCASSPPGSAEQPQHFGDGTRLSIL.

V and J are TRBV19 and TRBJ1-2, with 7 bases aligning to TRBD1. CDR1 and CDR2 (germline): LNHDA, SQIVND (reference sequence). The CDR3 spans 15 residues. The V segment lost 6 bases and the J segment 3 bases; nucleotides outside the gene matches: 10. The CDR3 here is CASRTTGAVDYGYTF. CDR3 bases: TGTGCCAGTAGGACAACAGGGGCGGTTGACTATGGCTACACCTTC.

The chain recombines TRBV30 with TRBJ1-3; D might be TRBD1 (5 bases). Germline CDR1 reads GTSNPN; CDR2 reads SVGIG (reference sequence). This CDR3 has 15 amino acids. Trimming shortened V by 5 bases and J by 0 bases, and 14 bases separated the two germline ends. The CDR3 loop is CAWAKTAISGNTIYF. CDR3 DNA sequence: TGTGCCTGGGCCAAGACAGCAATCTCTGGAAACACCATATATTTT.

The chain uses TRBV11-2 and TRBJ1-5; D is perhaps TRBD1 (5 bases). This CDR3 has 14 amino acids. V shed 0 bases and J shed 2 bases, with 5 bases lying between them. The germline V gene encodes CDR1 SGHAT and CDR2 FQNNGV. CDR3 DNA: TGTGCCAGCAGCTTAGAGACAGGCAATCAGCCCCAGCATTTT. Encoded protein: CASSLETGNQPQHF.

The V gene is TRBV3-1 (or the pseudogene TRBV3-2), the J gene TRBJ1-6; 10 bases agree with TRBD1. The trim removed 5 bases at V and 4 bases at J, leaving 5 bases unmatched. CDR3 length: 16 residues. The germline gives CDR1 LGHDT, CDR2 YNNKEL (reference sequence). The CDR3 protein is CASSGRDRGYNSPLHF. CDR3 sequence (DNA): TGTGCCAGCAGCGGCCGGGACAGGGGATATAATTCACCCCTCCACTTT.

The chain links TRBV9 to TRBJ1-2; TRBD1 might be the D (5 bases). Germline lookup yields CDR1 SGDLS and CDR2 YYNGEE. The CDR3 runs to 12 residues. Trimming shortened V by 6 bases and J by 2 bases, and 8 bases separated the two germline ends. The CDR3 loop is CASTAGNYGYTF. In nucleotides, the CDR3 is TGTGCCAGCACCGCAGGGAACTATGGCTACACCTTC.

The chain joins TRBV3-1 (or the pseudogene TRBV3-2) to TRBJ2-7; 7 bases are a match to TRBD1. Germline loops: CDR1 LGHDT, CDR2 YNNKEL (reference sequence). With 1 base clipped from V and 6 bases from J, the junction kept 6 bases outside the gene matches. This CDR3 is built from 14 residues. CDR3: CASSQGQGFPEQYF. The CDR3, as DNA: TGTGCCAGCAGCCAAGGACAGGGCTTCCCCGAGCAGTACTTC.

The chain has TRBV24-1 and TRBJ2-1, with 11 bases lining up with TRBD1. CDR1 and CDR2 from the germline V gene are KGHDR and SFDVKD. The V segment lost 10 bases and the J segment 8 bases; nucleotides outside the gene matches: 6. The length of the CDR3 is 13 residues. DNA of the CDR3: TGTGCCACGGAGGGACAGGGGGAGGATGAGCAGTTCTTC. Translated: CATEGQGEDEQFF.

J is TRBJ1-4 and V is TRBV27, with TRBD1 matching 10 bases. The CDR3 extends over 15 amino acids. The J segment lost 5 bases and the V segment lost 5 bases, leaving 5 bases of the junction unmatched. Germline assignment: CDR1 MNHEY and CDR2 SMNVEV (reference sequence). The CDR3 loop is CASSLGQGRNEKLFF. In DNA, the CDR3 is TGTGCCAGCAGTCTGGGACAGGGGCGGAATGAAAAACTGTTTTTT. The full variable domain, in which reference TRBV27 and TRBJ1-4 provide the parts outside the CDR3, is EAQVTQNPRYLITVTGKKLTVTCSQNMNHEYMSWYRQDPGLGLRQIYYSMNVEVTDKGDVPEGYKVSRKEKRNFPLILESPSPNQTSLYFCASSLGQGRNEKLFFGSGTQLSVL.

The genes are TRBV6-2 or TRBV6-3 and TRBJ1-2; D is possibly TRBD1 (5 bases). From germline, CDR1 is MNHEY and CDR2 SVGEGT. V lost 0 bases and J lost 8, with 10 bases in between. The CDR3 totals 13 residues. CDR3 in amino acids: CASSYSGGSGYTF. DNA for the CDR3: TGTGCCAGCAGTTACTCCGGGGGTTCCGGCTACACCTTC.

The chain links TRBV6-1 to TRBJ1-1, with 8 positions matching TRBD1. From germline, CDR1 is MNHNS and CDR2 SASEGT. The CDR3 extends over 13 amino acids. Trimming removed 2 bases from V and 10 bases from J; junction bases left unmatched: 6. CDR3 loop: CASSETDRATAFF. The CDR3 DNA reads TGTGCCAGCAGTGAAACGGACAGGGCCACAGCTTTCTTT.

V is TRBV5-6 and J is TRBJ1-1, with D uncertain. Trimming took off 5 bases at V and 1 base at J, with 6 bases between the two ends. The length of the CDR3 is 12 residues. Germline V gene sequence: CDR1 SGHDT, CDR2 YYEEEE. CDR3 sequence: CASSFRNTEAFF. CDR3 bases: TGTGCCAGCAGTTTTCGGAACACTGAAGCTTTCTTT.

The sample holds one count of this clone. This rearrangement joins TRBV27 to TRBJ2-1, with 13 nucleotides matching TRBD2. CDR1 and CDR2 from the germline V gene are MNHEY and SMNVEV (reference sequence). CDR3 size: 17 residues. Losses at the gene ends were 4 bases for V and 7 bases for J; bases not matched to a gene: 10. The CDR3 DNA reads as TGTGCCAGCAGTTATTCGTCGCGGACTAGCGGGGGTAATGAGCAGTTCTTC. Translation gives CASSYSSRTSGGNEQFF.

The chain has TRBV10-3 and TRBJ2-3; 7 bases are a match to TRBD2. The germline V gene encodes CDR1 ENHRY and CDR2 SYGVKD. The ends lost 10 bases at V and 5 bases at J; junction bases unmatched: 12. This CDR3 spans 14 amino acids. CDR3 bases: TGTGCCACCCTGGGCGGGGGTGTTAAAGATACGCAGTATTTT. It encodes CATLGGGVKDTQYF.

The CDR3 sequence is CASSLTRGGGETQYF. The CDR3, as DNA: TGTGCCAGCAGCTTAACGCGGGGGGGCGGGGAGACCCAGTACTTC. This chain uses TRBV7-7 with TRBJ2-5; 9 bases are shared with TRBD2. The CDR3 covers 15 residues. Germline loops: CDR1 SSHAT, CDR2 FNYEAQ (reference sequence). V lost 2 bases to trimming and J lost 5 bases; unmatched junction nucleotides: 6.

This rearrangement joins TRBV6-5 to TRBJ1-5; D is undetermined. The CDR3 length is 15 residues. Trimming left V 6 bases short and J 8 bases short, with 20 bases between. Germline CDR1 MNHEY, CDR2 SVGAGI. The DNA of the CDR3 is TGTGCCAGCAGATCTAGGGAGGGCCCGTGGGAGCCCCAGCATTTT. Protein product: CASRSREGPWEPQHF.

The gene calls are TRBV5-1 and TRBJ2-2; 10 bases map to TRBD1. Germline CDR1 is SGHRS and CDR2 is YFSETQ. CDR3 length: 15 residues. Losses at the gene ends were 2 bases for V and 4 bases for J; bases not matched to a gene: 2. The CDR3: CASSLDRGPTGELFF. CDR3 nucleotides: TGCGCCAGCAGCTTAGACAGGGGGCCCACCGGGGAGCTGTTTTTT.

This clone was seen only once. The chain uses TRBV7-2 and TRBJ1-1; the match to TRBD1 covers 9 bases. J was trimmed by 5 bases and V by 1 base; bases with no gene match: 14. Germline values: CDR1 SGHTA, CDR2 FQGNSA. This CDR3 is built from 18 residues. CDR3 region: CASSLEDILGQGGTEAFF. The CDR3 DNA reads TGTGCCAGCAGCTTAGAAGATATCCTGGGACAGGGAGGGACTGAAGCTTTCTTT.

The V call is TRBV7-2, the J call TRBJ2-1, with 14 bases aligning to TRBD2. CDR3 length: 16 residues. The J segment lost 7 bases and the V segment lost 3 bases, leaving 5 bases of the junction unmatched. Germline assignment: CDR1 SGHTA and CDR2 FQGNSA. The CDR3 here is CASSFFGTSGGNEQFF. The CDR3 region has the DNA TGTGCCAGCAGCTTCTTCGGGACTAGCGGGGGTAATGAGCAGTTCTTC.